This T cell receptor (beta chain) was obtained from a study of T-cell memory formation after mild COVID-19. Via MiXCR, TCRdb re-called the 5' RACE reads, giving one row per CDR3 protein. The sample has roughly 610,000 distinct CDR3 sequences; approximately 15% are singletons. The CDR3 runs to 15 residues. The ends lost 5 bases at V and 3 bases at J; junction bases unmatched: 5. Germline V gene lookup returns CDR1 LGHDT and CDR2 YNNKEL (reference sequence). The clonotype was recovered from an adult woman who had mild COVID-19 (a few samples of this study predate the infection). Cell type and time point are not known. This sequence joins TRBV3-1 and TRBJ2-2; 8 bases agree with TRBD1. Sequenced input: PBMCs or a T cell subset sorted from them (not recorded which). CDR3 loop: CASSKDRAYTGELFF. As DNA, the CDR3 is TGTGCCAGCAGCAAGGACAGGGCGTACACCGGGGAGCTGTTTTTT.